The next 4 T cell receptor beta chains were all read from a single sample in a study of early T cells in non-severe SARS-CoV-2 infection (dated by TCRdb to about 2021). Library generation was performed with 5' RACE. TCRdb names NextSeq 500 as the instrument used. TCRdb trimmed public reads at Q25 via fastp, called clones via MiXCR and kept in-frame beta chains. When rows share a CDR3 protein, they turn into one entry using the most common DNA and genes. This sample gives some 40,000 distinct CDR3 sequences in total; roughly 4% of them show up just once. The ten largest account for roughly 10% of the sample. The sequenced sample was whole blood. The receptors derive from an adult who was a healthcare worker with PCR-confirmed SARS-CoV-2 infection or an uninfected control (not recorded which).

This clonotype was picked up many times. The chain uses TRBV19 and TRBJ2-1; 9 positions match TRBD2. The germline V gene has CDR1 LNHDA and CDR2 SQIVND (reference sequence). V gave up 10 bases and J gave up 9 bases; unmatched junction bases: 10. The CDR3 extends over 13 amino acids. Written as DNA, the CDR3 is TGTGCCACCACCTCCCAGCGGGAGGTTGAGCAGTTCTTC. The encoded protein is CATTSQREVEQFF. Filled out from reference TRBV19 and TRBJ2-1, the complete variable domain reads DGGITQSPKYLFRKEGQNVTLSCEQNLNHDAMYWYRQDPGQGLRLIYYSQIVNDFQKGDIAEGYSVSREKKESFPLTVTSAQKNPTAFYLCATTSQREVEQFFGPGTRLTVL.

This clonotype was observed many times. J is TRBJ2-1 and V is TRBV5-1; 10 nucleotides match TRBD2. The CDR3 has 17 amino acids. V trimming: 0 bases; J trimming: 0 bases; junction bases outside the gene matches: 3. CDR1 is SGHRS and CDR2 is YFSETQ in the germline V gene. The CDR3: CASSLEASGSSYNEQFF. For the CDR3, the DNA is TGCGCCAGCAGCTTGGAGGCTAGCGGGAGCTCCTACAATGAGCAGTTCTTC.

In this sample, this clonotype turned up many times. The V gene is TRBV7-9, the J gene TRBJ2-2; D may correspond to TRBD1 or TRBD2 (5 bases each). V lost 5 bases, J lost 7 bases, and 14 bases lay in between. CDR1 is SEHNR, CDR2 FQNEAQ, per germline (reference sequence). The CDR3 runs to 14 residues. The CDR3 DNA is TGTGCCAGCAGCGCCGGGGCGCCTGGCGGGGAGCTGTTTTTT. As protein: CASSAGAPGGELFF.

There are many counts of this clonotype. The CDR3 nucleotides are TGTGCCAGCAGTCAAACTAGTTCGGCTTACGAGCAGTACTTC. Translation gives CASSQTSSAYEQYF. The rearrangement uses TRBV7-2 and TRBJ2-7; maybe TRBD2 (5 bases). The CDR3 totals 14 residues. CDR1 SGHTA and CDR2 FQGNSA come from the germline V gene. V was shortened by 6 bases and J by 4 bases, with 16 bases between the two germline ends. Full variable domain (missing parts from reference TRBV7-2 and TRBJ2-7): GAGVSQSPSNKVTEKGKDVELRCDPISGHTALYWYRQSLGQGLEFLIYFQGNSAPDKSGLPSDRFSAERTGGSVSTLTIQRTQQEDSAVYLCASSQTSSAYEQYFGPGTRLTVT.